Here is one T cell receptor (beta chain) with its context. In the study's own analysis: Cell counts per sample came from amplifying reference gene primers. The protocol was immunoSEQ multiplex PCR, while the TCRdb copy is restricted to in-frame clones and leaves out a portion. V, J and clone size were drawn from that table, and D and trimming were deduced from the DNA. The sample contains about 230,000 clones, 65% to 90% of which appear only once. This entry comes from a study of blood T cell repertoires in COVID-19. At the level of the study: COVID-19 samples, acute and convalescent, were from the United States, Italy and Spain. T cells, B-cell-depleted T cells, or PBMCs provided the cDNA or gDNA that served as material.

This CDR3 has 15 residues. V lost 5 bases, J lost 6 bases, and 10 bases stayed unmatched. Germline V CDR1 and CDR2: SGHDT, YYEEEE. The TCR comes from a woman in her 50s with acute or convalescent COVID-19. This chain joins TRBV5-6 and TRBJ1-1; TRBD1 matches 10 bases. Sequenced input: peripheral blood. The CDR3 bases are TGTGCCAGCAGGCCGCCGGGACAGGGGAGGTCTGAAGCTTTCTTT. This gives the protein CASRPPGQGRSEAFF.